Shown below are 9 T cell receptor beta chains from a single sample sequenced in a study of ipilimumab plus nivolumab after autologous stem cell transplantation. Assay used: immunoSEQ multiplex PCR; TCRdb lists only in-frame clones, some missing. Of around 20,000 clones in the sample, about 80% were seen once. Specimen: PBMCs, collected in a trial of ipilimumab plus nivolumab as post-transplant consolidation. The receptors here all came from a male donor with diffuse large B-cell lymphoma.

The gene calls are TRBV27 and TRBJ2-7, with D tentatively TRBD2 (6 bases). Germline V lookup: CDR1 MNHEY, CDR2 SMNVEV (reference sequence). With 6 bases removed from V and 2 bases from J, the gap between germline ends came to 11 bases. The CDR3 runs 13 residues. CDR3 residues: CASRRDGAYEQYF. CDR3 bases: TGTGCCAGCAGGCGGGACGGGGCCTACGAGCAGTACTTC.

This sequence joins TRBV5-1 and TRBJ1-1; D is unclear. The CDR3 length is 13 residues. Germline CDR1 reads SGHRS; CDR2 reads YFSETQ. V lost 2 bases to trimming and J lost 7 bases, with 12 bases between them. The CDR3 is CASSFGQSIEAFF. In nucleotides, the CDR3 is TGCGCCAGCAGCTTTGGCCAGAGCATTGAAGCTTTCTTT.

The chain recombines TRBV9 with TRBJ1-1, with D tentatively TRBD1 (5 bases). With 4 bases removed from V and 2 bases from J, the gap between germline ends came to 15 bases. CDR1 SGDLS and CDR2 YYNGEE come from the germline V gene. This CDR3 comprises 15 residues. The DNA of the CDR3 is TGTGCCAGCAGCACCCGGGGCGGCCCAAACACTGAAGCTTTCTTT. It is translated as CASSTRGGPNTEAFF.

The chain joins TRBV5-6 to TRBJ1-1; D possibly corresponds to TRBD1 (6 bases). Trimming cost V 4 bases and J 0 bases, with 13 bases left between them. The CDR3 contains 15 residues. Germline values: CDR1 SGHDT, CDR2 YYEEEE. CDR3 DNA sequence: TGTGCCAGCAGCCTACCAGGGGTGATGAACACTGAAGCTTTCTTT. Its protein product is CASSLPGVMNTEAFF.

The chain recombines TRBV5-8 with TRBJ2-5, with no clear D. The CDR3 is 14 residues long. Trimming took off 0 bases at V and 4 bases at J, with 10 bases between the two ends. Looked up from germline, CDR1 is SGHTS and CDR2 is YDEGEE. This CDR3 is CASSLGLLLETQYF. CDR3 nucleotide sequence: TGTGCCAGCAGCTTGGGATTACTCTTAGAGACCCAGTACTTC.

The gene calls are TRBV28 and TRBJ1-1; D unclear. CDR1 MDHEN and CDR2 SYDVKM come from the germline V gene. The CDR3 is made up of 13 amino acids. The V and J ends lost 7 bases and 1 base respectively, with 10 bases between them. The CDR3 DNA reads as TGTGCCAGCAAAGACCCACAGAACACTGAAGCTTTCTTT. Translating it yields CASKDPQNTEAFF.

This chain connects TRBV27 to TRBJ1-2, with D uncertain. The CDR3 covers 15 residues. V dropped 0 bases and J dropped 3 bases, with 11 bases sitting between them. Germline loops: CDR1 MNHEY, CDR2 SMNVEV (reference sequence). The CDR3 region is CASSLSAGSYYGYTF. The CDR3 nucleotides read TGTGCCAGCAGTTTATCTGCGGGTTCCTACTATGGCTACACCTTC.

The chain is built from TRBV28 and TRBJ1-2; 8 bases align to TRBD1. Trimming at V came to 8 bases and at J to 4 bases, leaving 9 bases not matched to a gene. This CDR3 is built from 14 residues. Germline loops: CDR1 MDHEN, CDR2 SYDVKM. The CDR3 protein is CASLSLGTGYGYTF. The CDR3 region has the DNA TGTGCCAGCTTAAGTCTCGGGACAGGCTATGGCTACACCTTC.

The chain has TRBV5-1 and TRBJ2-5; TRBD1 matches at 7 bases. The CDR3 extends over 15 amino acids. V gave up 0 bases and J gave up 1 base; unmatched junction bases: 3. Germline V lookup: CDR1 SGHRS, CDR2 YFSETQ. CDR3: CASSLGDRIQETQYF. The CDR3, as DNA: TGCGCCAGCAGCTTGGGGGACAGAATCCAAGAGACCCAGTACTTC.